The 15 T cell receptor beta chains listed next were all sequenced from one sample in a study of cytomegalovirus exposure and HLA in healthy donors. PCR primers comprised 60 Vbeta and 13 Jbeta primers. Data came from immunoSEQ multiplex PCR; TCRdb stores just in-frame clones and leaves some out. The listing contains roughly 220,000 clones. The sequenced sample consisted of PBMCs. These receptors originate from a girl aged 2-10 years in good health and CMV-seropositive.

The chain carries TRBV6-1 and TRBJ1-6; possibly TRBD1 for D (5 bases). The germline CDR1 and CDR2 sequences are MNHNS and SASEGT. Between the trimmed V and J ends, which lost 8 bases and 7 bases, there was a span of 9 bases. This CDR3 is 12 amino acids long. CDR3 sequence reads: CASGGGNSPLHF. The CDR3 nucleotides are TGTGCCAGCGGCGGGGGGAATTCACCCCTCCACTTT.

The J gene is TRBJ2-3, the V gene TRBV4-1, with 9 bases fitting TRBD2. The junction had 9 bases not matched to a gene; V was cut back by 8 bases and J by 6 bases. Germline CDR1 reads MGHRA; CDR2 reads YSYEKL. This CDR3 comprises 14 residues. The chain's CDR3 is CASGSAGGSDTQYF. The CDR3 coding sequence is TGCGCCAGCGGATCGGCGGGAGGGTCGGATACGCAGTATTTT.

The V and J genes are TRBV6-6 and TRBJ1-2; 8 nucleotides match TRBD1. CDR1 is MNHNY and CDR2 is SVGAGI in the germline V gene (reference sequence). The J segment lost 5 bases and the V segment lost 4 bases, leaving 9 bases of the junction unmatched. CDR3 size: 15 residues. The CDR3 sequence: CASSLFPGGGYGYTF. The CDR3 DNA reads TGTGCCAGCAGTTTATTTCCAGGGGGCGGGTATGGCTACACCTTC.

The gene calls are TRBV28 and TRBJ1-2; perhaps TRBD1 as D (6 bases). Germline CDR1 MDHEN, CDR2 SYDVKM. CDR3 length equals 14 residues. Trimming pared 3 bases from V and 6 bases from J, leaving 14 bases between. The CDR3 loop is CASSFSGELNGYTF. CDR3 bases: TGTGCCAGCAGTTTCTCAGGGGAACTAAATGGCTACACCTTC.

The chain links TRBV9 to TRBJ2-7; the match to TRBD2 covers 11 bases. Trimming took 2 bases from V and 3 from J; bases not matched to a gene: 13. The CDR3 length is 18 residues. Germline loops: CDR1 SGDLS, CDR2 YYNGEE. CDR3 sequence (DNA): TGTGCCAGCAGCGTGGGACTAGCGGAAGGGAGGGGCGTCTACGAGCAGTACTTC. Encoded protein: CASSVGLAEGRGVYEQYF.

The chain's CDR3 is CASSVRDRGETQYF. The CDR3 DNA is TGTGCCAGCAGTGTCCGGGACAGGGGAGAGACCCAGTACTTC. V and J are TRBV2 and TRBJ2-5, with 10 positions matching TRBD1. The V and J ends lost 4 bases and 4 bases, in that order; junction bases with no gene match: 3. Germline CDR1 and CDR2: SNHLY and FYNNEI. The CDR3 covers 14 residues. Using reference TRBV2 and TRBJ2-5 for the parts outside the CDR3, the full variable domain is EPEVTQTPSHQVTQMGQEVILRCVPISNHLYFYWYRQILGQKVEFLVSFYNNEISEKSEIFDDQFSVERPDGSNFTLKIRSTKLEDSAMYFCASSVRDRGETQYFGPGTRLLVL.

A note on this clone: This same CDR3 is encoded by further DNA sequences in the sample. The chain has TRBV9 and TRBJ2-7; maybe TRBD2 (6 bases). In germline, CDR1 is SGDLS, CDR2 YYNGEE. V lost 0 bases, J lost 6 bases, and 7 bases lay in between. The CDR3 loop spans 12 amino acids. CDR3 bases: TGTGCCAGCAGCGTAGACGGGGGCGAGCAGTACTTC. As protein: CASSVDGGEQYF.

The rearrangement uses TRBV15 and TRBJ2-3; D is unclear. Trimming took off 0 bases at V and 0 bases at J, with 7 bases between the two ends. Germline V gene data show CDR1 as LNHNV and CDR2 as YYDKDF (reference sequence). The CDR3 totals 15 residues. CDR3 amino acids: CATSREGPSTDTQYF. CDR3 bases: TGTGCCACCAGCAGAGAGGGCCCCAGCACAGATACGCAGTATTTT.

This chain joins TRBV5-3 and TRBJ1-1; no definite D call. TRBV5-3 is placed among ORFs of uncertain function. Trimming took 2 bases from V and 6 from J, leaving 5 bases between them. The length of the CDR3 is 11 residues. CDR3 sequence reads: CARSLEAEAFF. CDR3 in DNA: TGTGCCAGAAGCTTAGAGGCTGAAGCTTTCTTT.

This CDR3 reads CASSPWDSDQPQHF. The CDR3 nucleotides read TGTGCCAGCAGCCCCTGGGACAGCGATCAGCCCCAGCATTTT. This sequence joins TRBV9 and TRBJ1-5, with 7 bases identical to TRBD1. V lost 4 bases to trimming and J lost 5 bases; unmatched junction nucleotides: 6. The CDR3 runs 14 residues. Germline CDR1 and CDR2: SGDLS and YYNGEE.

This chain joins TRBV29-1 and TRBJ2-3, with 12 bases aligning to TRBD1. V dropped 7 bases and J dropped 2; count of bases not matched to a gene: 4. The CDR3 is 14 residues long. CDR1 SQVTM and CDR2 ANQGSEA come from the germline V gene. The CDR3 region has the DNA TGCAGCGCGGGGACAGGGGGCCCCACAGATACGCAGTATTTT. It translates to CSAGTGGPTDTQYF.

The chain is built from TRBV7-9 and TRBJ1-4, with D unclear. The length of the CDR3 is 14 residues. In germline, CDR1 is SEHNR, CDR2 FQNEAQ (reference sequence). V was pared by 5 bases and J by 5 bases, with 12 bases between. The CDR3, as DNA: TGTGCCAGCAGCCTAGAGAGGAAAAATGAAAAACTGTTTTTT. Its protein is CASSLERKNEKLFF. Using reference TRBV7-9 and TRBJ1-4 for the parts outside the CDR3, the full variable domain is DTGVSQNPRHKITKRGQNVTFRCDPISEHNRLYWYRQTLGQGPEFLTYFQNEAQLEKSRLLSDRFSAERPKGSFSTLEIQRTEQGDSAMYLCASSLERKNEKLFFGSGTQLSVL.

As regards this clone: Other nucleotide sequences in the sample specify the same CDR3. The chain links TRBV7-2 to TRBJ2-3; 7 bases map to TRBD2. The CDR3 length is 15 residues. With V trimmed by 4 bases and J by 0 bases, 4 bases remained unmatched. CDR1 SGHTA and CDR2 FQGNSA come from the germline V gene. CDR3 nucleotide sequence: TGTGCCAGCAGCTCGCGGGAGCCAAGCACAGATACGCAGTATTTT. This gives the protein CASSSREPSTDTQYF.

The genes are TRBV28 and TRBJ2-1, with D possibly TRBD2 on 5 matching bases. The V gene's germline CDR1 is MDHEN and CDR2 SYDVKM. V lost 3 bases, J lost 0 bases, and 12 bases lay in between. The CDR3 consists of 16 residues. In DNA form, the CDR3 reads TGTGCCAGCAGTTTCCGAGGGAGATTCTCCTACAATGAGCAGTTCTTC. Protein: CASSFRGRFSYNEQFF. Looking up the rest from reference TRBV28 and TRBJ2-1 gives the full variable domain: DVKVTQSSRYLVKRTGEKVFLECVQDMDHENMFWYRQDPGLGLRLIYFSYDVKMKEKGDIPEGYSVSREKKERFSLILESASTNQTSMYLCASSFRGRFSYNEQFFGPGTRLTVL.

The CDR3 nucleotides read TGTGCCAGCAGTACGGACTGGGCTCTGCAAGAGACCCAGTACTTC. Its translation is CASSTDWALQETQYF. The chain couples TRBV7-2 to TRBJ2-5; a weak D match, TRBD2 (5 bases). V shed 6 bases and J shed 2 bases, with 16 bases lying between them. CDR1 is SGHTA and CDR2 is FQGNSA in the germline V gene. The CDR3 is made up of 15 amino acids.